This TCR beta chain was sequenced during a study of shared clonotypes between healthy human individuals. Points on this clone: Other DNA sequences of this sample code for an identical CDR3.

CD45RA-negative memory and CD45RA+ naive subsets were split from the CD4+ cells. CDR3 size: 13 residues. Germline values: CDR1 SEHNR, CDR2 FQNEAQ (reference sequence). V was clipped by 3 bases and J by 2 bases, with 7 bases between them. Only in-frame clones appear in the TCRdb table, and some are missing; sequencing was by immunoSEQ multiplex PCR. The sample holds some 1,100,000 clones, approximately 78% seen once. The V call is TRBV7-9, the J call TRBJ2-5; a weak D match, TRBD2 (6 bases). Sequenced sample: memory CD4+ T cells from PBMCs. Subset given: CD45RA-negative fraction. The TCR was taken from a man younger than 35 in good health. Some clones in this sample may be carry-over from other donors' samples. CDR3 sequence (DNA): TGTGCCAGCAGCTTCCGGGAGCAAGAGACCCAGTACTTC. Translation: CASSFREQETQYF.